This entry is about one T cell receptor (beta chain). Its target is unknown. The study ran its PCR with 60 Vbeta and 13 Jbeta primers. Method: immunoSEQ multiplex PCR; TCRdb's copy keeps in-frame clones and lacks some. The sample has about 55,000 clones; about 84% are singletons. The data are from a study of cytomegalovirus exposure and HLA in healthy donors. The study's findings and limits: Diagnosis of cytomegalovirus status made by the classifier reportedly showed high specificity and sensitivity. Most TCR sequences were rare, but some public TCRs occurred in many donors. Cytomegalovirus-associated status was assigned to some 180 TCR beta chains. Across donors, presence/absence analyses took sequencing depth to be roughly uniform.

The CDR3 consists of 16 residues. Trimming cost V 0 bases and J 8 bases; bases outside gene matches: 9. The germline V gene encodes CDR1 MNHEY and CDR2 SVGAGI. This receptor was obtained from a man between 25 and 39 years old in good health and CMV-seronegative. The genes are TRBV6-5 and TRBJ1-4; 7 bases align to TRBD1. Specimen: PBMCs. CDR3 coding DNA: TGTGCCAGCAGTTACTCGGGGACAGAAGTAAGAGAAAAACTGTTTTTT. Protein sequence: CASSYSGTEVREKLFF.